Listed here are 15 T cell receptor beta chains from one sample, sequenced in a study of cytomegalovirus exposure and HLA in healthy donors. Use of 60 Vbeta and 13 Jbeta primers characterized the PCR. TCRdb's copy holds only in-frame clones and misses some; the assay was immunoSEQ multiplex PCR. The sample includes about 94,000 clones, 79% seen only once; the top ten take about 3.8%. Sequenced input: PBMCs. Receptor source: a woman in her 40s in good health and CMV-seronegative.

This clone was observed at least ten times. V and J are TRBV9 and TRBJ2-1, with D tentatively TRBD2 (6 bases). This CDR3 region has 14 residues. Trimming removed 0 bases from V and 4 bases from J, with 8 bases in between. Per germline, CDR1 SGDLS and CDR2 YYNGEE. The CDR3 reads CASSVEEGYNEQFF. The CDR3 bases are TGTGCCAGCAGCGTAGAGGAGGGTTACAATGAGCAGTTCTTC.

The CDR3 DNA sequence: TGTGCCAGCAGCTCCTCAGGAGGCCATGGCGAAAAACTGTTTTTT. The encoded protein is CASSSSGGHGEKLFF. The rearrangement links TRBV11-2 to TRBJ1-4; D not resolved. V was shortened by 4 bases and J by 8 bases, with 17 bases between the two germline ends. The V gene's germline CDR1 is SGHAT and CDR2 FQNNGV. The CDR3 sequence is 15 residues long.

A few counts support this clone. The V and J genes are TRBV5-6 and TRBJ2-1; weak D call: TRBD2 (6 bases). The CDR3 runs 13 residues. Germline CDR1 and CDR2: SGHDT and YYEEEE. V was clipped by 1 base and J by 9 bases, with 11 bases between them. CDR3 DNA: TGTGCCAGCAGCTTGACCGACGGGGGTGAGCAGTTCTTC. This translates into CASSLTDGGEQFF.

The J gene is TRBJ1-2, the V gene TRBV19, with unresolved D. The CDR3 loop spans 13 amino acids. V lost 9 bases and J lost 2, with 13 bases in between. The germline V gene has CDR1 LNHDA and CDR2 SQIVND (reference sequence). CDR3 bases: TGTGCCAGCCTGTCGTGGGCCAACTATGGCTACACCTTC. It specifies CASLSWANYGYTF.

V gene TRBV30 combines with J gene TRBJ1-5; D might be TRBD1 (5 bases). This CDR3 comprises 15 residues. The germline gives CDR1 GTSNPN, CDR2 SVGIG (reference sequence). V lost 0 bases, J lost 2 bases, and 11 bases lay in between. This chain's CDR3 is CAWSVDRTGNQPQHF. The CDR3 DNA reads TGTGCCTGGAGTGTTGACAGAACTGGCAATCAGCCCCAGCATTTT.

V usage is TRBV9 and J usage is TRBJ1-4; 8 positions match TRBD1. The germline CDR1 and CDR2 sequences are SGDLS and YYNGEE. The CDR3 has 16 amino acids. The J segment lost 2 bases and the V segment lost 3 bases, leaving 6 bases of the junction unmatched. In DNA form, the CDR3 reads TGTGCCAGCAGCGCCCCCAGGGGGCAGACTAATGAAAAACTGTTTTTT. Translation: CASSAPRGQTNEKLFF. Based on the CDR3 plus reference TRBV9 and TRBJ1-4, the full variable domain is DSGVTQTPKHLITATGQRVTLRCSPRSGDLSVYWYQQSLDQGLQFLIQYYNGEERAKGNILERFSAQQFPDLHSELNLSSLELGDSALYFCASSAPRGQTNEKLFFGSGTQLSVL.

The gene calls are TRBV25-1 and TRBJ2-7, with 10 bases fitting TRBD1. Germline CDR1 and CDR2: MGHDK and SYGVNS. V shed 5 bases, J shed 5 bases, and the junction held 6 bases outside the gene matches. The CDR3 consists of 14 residues. CDR3 loop: CASSPWDRGNEQYF. The CDR3 DNA follows: TGTGCCAGCAGTCCATGGGACAGGGGTAACGAGCAGTACTTC.

This chain links TRBV28 with TRBJ2-5; perhaps TRBD2 as D (6 bases). Germline V lookup: CDR1 MDHEN, CDR2 SYDVKM. This CDR3 has 14 residues. V lost 2 bases and J 0 bases, leaving 7 bases between the germline ends. The CDR3 DNA reads as TGTGCCAGCAGTTTAGGCGGGAACCAAGAGACCCAGTACTTC. Protein sequence: CASSLGGNQETQYF.

The chain has TRBV30 and TRBJ1-6, with 8 bases that match TRBD1. With V trimmed by 3 bases and J by 7 bases, 5 bases remained unmatched. Germline CDR1 is GTSNPN and CDR2 is SVGIG (reference sequence). This CDR3 contains 14 residues. CDR3 protein: CAWSGQGSNSPLHF. In DNA, the CDR3 is TGTGCCTGGAGCGGACAGGGTTCGAATTCACCCCTCCACTTT. Drawing the rest from reference TRBV30 and TRBJ1-6, the complete variable domain is SQTIHQWPATLVQPVGSPLSLECTVEGTSNPNLYWYRQAAGRGLQLLFYSVGIGQISSEVPQNLSASRPQDRQFILSSKKLLLSDSGFYLCAWSGQGSNSPLHFGNGTRLTVT.

This rearrangement joins TRBV30 to TRBJ1-1; possibly TRBD1 for D (6 bases). The germline V and J ends were trimmed by 2 bases and 0 bases, with 22 bases remaining between them. CDR3 length: 18 residues. From germline, CDR1 is GTSNPN and CDR2 SVGIG (reference sequence). The CDR3 is CAWSKGGLQGAMNTEAFF. The CDR3 DNA follows: TGTGCCTGGAGTAAAGGGGGTCTACAGGGCGCAATGAACACTGAAGCTTTCTTT.

The J gene is TRBJ1-5, the V gene TRBV5-5; tentatively, D is TRBD1 (5 bases). The CDR3 spans 16 residues. Per germline, CDR1 SGHKS and CDR2 YYEKEE (reference sequence). V was pared by 4 bases and J by 0 bases, with 14 bases between. The CDR3 DNA sequence: TGTGCCAGCAGCGGGGCGGGAATTCGTAGCAATCAGCCCCAGCATTTT. Translating gives CASSGAGIRSNQPQHF.

The chain is built from TRBV9 and TRBJ2-2; D may be TRBD1 (6 bases). Germline V gene sequence: CDR1 SGDLS, CDR2 YYNGEE. This CDR3 region has 17 residues. V was cut by 3 bases and J by 2 bases, with 17 bases left in between. CDR3: CASSGRKQGPNTGELFF. In DNA, the CDR3 is TGTGCCAGCAGCGGAAGAAAACAGGGACCAAACACCGGGGAGCTGTTTTTT.

The J gene is TRBJ2-7, the V gene TRBV5-1, with 11 nucleotides matching TRBD1. Trimming removed 0 bases from V and 7 bases from J; junction bases left unmatched: 3. The CDR3 covers 14 residues. Germline CDR1 SGHRS, CDR2 YFSETQ. CDR3: CASSLAGTGGEQYF. The CDR3, as DNA: TGCGCCAGCAGCTTGGCGGGGACAGGGGGAGAGCAGTACTTC.

The chain employs TRBV5-4 and TRBJ1-4; no clear D. Germline V gives CDR1 SGHNT, CDR2 YYREEE (reference sequence). Trimming stripped 0 bases from V and 6 bases from J, with 9 bases between. The CDR3 has 14 residues. The CDR3 region is CASSLGRGDEKLFF. The CDR3 DNA sequence: TGTGCCAGCAGCTTGGGGCGCGGCGATGAAAAACTGTTTTTT.

The chain joins TRBV5-1 to TRBJ2-5; perhaps TRBD2 as D (5 bases). Germline CDR1 is SGHRS and CDR2 is YFSETQ. This CDR3 is built from 14 residues. With 4 bases removed from V and 1 base from J, the gap between germline ends came to 11 bases. In DNA, the CDR3 is TGCGCCAGCAGCCGTATGGAGGCCCAAGAGACCCAGTACTTC. Its protein product is CASSRMEAQETQYF.